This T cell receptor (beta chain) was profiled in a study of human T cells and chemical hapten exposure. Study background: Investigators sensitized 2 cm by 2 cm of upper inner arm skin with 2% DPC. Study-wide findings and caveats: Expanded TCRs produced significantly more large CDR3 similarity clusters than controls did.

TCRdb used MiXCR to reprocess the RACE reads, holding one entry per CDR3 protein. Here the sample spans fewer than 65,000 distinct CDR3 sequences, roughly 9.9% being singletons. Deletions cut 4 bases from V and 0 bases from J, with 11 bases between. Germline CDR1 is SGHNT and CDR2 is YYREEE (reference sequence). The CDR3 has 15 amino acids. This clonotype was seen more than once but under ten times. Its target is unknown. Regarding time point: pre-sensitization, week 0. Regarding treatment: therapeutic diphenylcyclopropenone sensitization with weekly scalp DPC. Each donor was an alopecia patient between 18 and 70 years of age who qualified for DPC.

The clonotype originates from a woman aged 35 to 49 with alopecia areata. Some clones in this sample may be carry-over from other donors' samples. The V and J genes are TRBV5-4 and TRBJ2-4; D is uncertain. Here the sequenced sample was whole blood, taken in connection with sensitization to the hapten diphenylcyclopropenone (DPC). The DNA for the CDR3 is TGTGCCAGCAGCCCGTTTGGATTAGCCAAAAACATTCAGTACTTC. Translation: CASSPFGLAKNIQYF.